This TCR beta chain appears in the sequencing data of a study of T cell responses to AZD1222 COVID-19 vaccine listed by TCRdb under 2021. About the study as a whole: A total of just over 230 trial participants underwent TCR sequencing, of whom around 200 received two doses of AZD1222 and around 25 received two doses of the MenACWY control vaccine. Enrollment into the trials was organized by age into subgroups of 18-55, 56-69 and 70-plus years, and those subgroups contained roughly 160, 29 and 62 TCR-sequenced participants, respectively.

On the study overall, not on this receptor specifically: No day 14 peak-response samples were available, so repertoires were characterized only after the peak T cell response. Conclusions about previously exposed vaccinees are limited, since just a handful of AZD1222 recipients were seropositive for SARS-CoV-2 at baseline. Most participants were white British and females outnumbered males, and the authors suggested that clonal diversity may have been underestimated. Epitopes outside the regions mutated in the B.1.351 and B.1.1.7 variants were reportedly recognized by nearly half of the unique spike-specific TCRs. After two AZD1222 doses, both the breadth and the depth of spike-specific TCRs were significantly higher than at day 0 and than in MenACWY recipients. Vaccine-associated CD4 TCRs spanned the whole spike protein, with dominant responses in regions 160-218 and 743-854. In the small 56-69-year group, the increase in depth fell short of significance, most likely because of low power.

V was cut back by 8 bases and J by 4 bases, leaving a gap of 9 bases between them. From cysteine to phenylalanine, the CDR3 is 12 amino acids long. Only CDR3 DNA remains: 36 bases, in frame from the first base. For CDR1 and CDR2, the germline V gene lists MNHEY and SVGAGI. This sample's time point label indicates: about 28 days (+/-7) after the second vaccine dose. AZD1222 recipients with second doses at about 4 weeks or about 12 weeks were pooled, because spike-specific TCR depth and breadth did not differ between schedules. Samples from vaccinated people were obtained from the UK trials COV001 and COV002, which included a single-blind randomized controlled phase 2/3 trial of AZD1222 (ChAdOx1 nCoV-19) in healthy adults. Trial participant PBMC samples were collected at day 0 and day 28 after the second dose for TCRbeta chain sequencing. This clone was found once. No antigen is known for it. No qualities accompany the bases; no much larger clone lies one base away.

The CDR3 regions of human TCRbeta chains were subjected to immunosequencing. In the original analysis: Repertoire TCRs were checked for matches against a reference library of SARS-CoV-2-specific TCRs that had been generated using the MIRA antigen-specificity platform. Breadth was defined as the fraction of unique TCRs that were SARS-CoV-2-associated, and depth was defined as the fraction of total T cells that were SARS-CoV-2-associated. Using the MIRA data, each spike-specific TCR was mapped to the spike region that the TCR reacts to and placed in a CD4 or CD8 class. Log10-transformed breadth and depth values were compared by one-way ANOVA with Sidak's multiple comparisons tests. TCRdb took over this immuneACCESS table, retaining in-frame rearrangements with V and J assigned. Such tables are incomplete; in checked studies, under half of the missing clones stem from an unresolved V gene, and the remainder is unexplained. That table is the source of V, J and clone size, and D and trimming were worked out from the DNA. The sample profile shows 250,000 to 300,000 clones; about 94% of them were found once. The ten largest clones take up around 0.6% of the sample.

The sequence came from an adult who received the AZD1222 COVID-19 vaccine. The chain is assembled from TRBV6-5 and TRBJ1-3; no D gene is confidently identified. The input for sequencing was peripheral blood, taken 28 days after the second AZD1222 dose. The sequenced DNA: TGTGCCAGCGAAGAATGGGGAAACACCATATATTTT. Its translation is CASEEWGNTIYF.